This TCR beta chain was profiled in a study of CD8 T cells in ankylosing spondylitis. This clonotype was detected many times. Each CDR3 protein is one row after TCRdb ran MiXCR on the 5' RACE reads. This sample has approximately 24,000 distinct CDR3 sequences, with over 10% found just once. Trimming at V came to 6 bases and at J to 2 bases, leaving 3 bases not matched to a gene. Germline assignment: CDR1 MNHEY and CDR2 SMNVEV (reference sequence). CDR3 size: 16 residues. Sequenced: blood. The TCR comes from a male donor with ankylosing spondylitis or in good health (not recorded which). V gene TRBV27 combines with J gene TRBJ2-1; 14 positions agree with TRBD2. Written as DNA, the CDR3 is TGTGCCAGCAGCAGACTAGCGGGAGGGGCCTACAATGAGCAGTTCTTC. Translated: CASSRLAGGAYNEQFF.